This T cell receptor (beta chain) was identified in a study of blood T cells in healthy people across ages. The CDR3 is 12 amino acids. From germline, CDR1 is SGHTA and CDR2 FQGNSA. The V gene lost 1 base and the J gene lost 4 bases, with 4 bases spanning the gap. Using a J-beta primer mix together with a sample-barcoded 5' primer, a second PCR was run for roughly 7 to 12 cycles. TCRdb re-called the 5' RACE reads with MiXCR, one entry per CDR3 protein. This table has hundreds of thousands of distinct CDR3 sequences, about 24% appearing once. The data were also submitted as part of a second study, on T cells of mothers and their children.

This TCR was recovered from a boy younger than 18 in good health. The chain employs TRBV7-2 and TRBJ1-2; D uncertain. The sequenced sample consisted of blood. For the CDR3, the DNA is TGTGCCAGCAGCTTAGACCTCTATGGCTACACCTTC. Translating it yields CASSLDLYGYTF.